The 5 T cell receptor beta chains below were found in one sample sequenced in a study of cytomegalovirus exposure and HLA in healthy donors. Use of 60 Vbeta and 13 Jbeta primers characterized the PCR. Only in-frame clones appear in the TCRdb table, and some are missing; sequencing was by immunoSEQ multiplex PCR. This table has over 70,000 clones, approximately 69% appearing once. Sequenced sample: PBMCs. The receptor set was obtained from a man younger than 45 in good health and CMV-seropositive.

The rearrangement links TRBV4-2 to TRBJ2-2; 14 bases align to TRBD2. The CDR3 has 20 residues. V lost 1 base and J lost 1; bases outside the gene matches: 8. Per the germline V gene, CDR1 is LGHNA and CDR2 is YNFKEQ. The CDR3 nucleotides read TGTGCCAGCAGCCAAGGGGGACTAGCGGGGGTAATAGAGAACACCGGGGAGCTGTTTTTT. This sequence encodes CASSQGGLAGVIENTGELFF.

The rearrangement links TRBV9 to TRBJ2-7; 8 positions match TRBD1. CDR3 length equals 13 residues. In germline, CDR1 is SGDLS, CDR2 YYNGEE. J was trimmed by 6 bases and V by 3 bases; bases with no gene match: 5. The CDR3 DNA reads TGTGCCAGCAGCGACACAGGGACAGGCGAGCAGTACTTC. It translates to CASSDTGTGEQYF.

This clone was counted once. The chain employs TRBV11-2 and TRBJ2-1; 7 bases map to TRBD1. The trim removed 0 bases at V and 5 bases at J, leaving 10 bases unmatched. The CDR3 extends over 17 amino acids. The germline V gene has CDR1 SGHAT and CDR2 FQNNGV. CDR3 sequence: CASSLDLPGQSNNEQFF. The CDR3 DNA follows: TGTGCCAGCAGCTTAGATCTTCCGGGACAGTCTAACAATGAGCAGTTCTTC.

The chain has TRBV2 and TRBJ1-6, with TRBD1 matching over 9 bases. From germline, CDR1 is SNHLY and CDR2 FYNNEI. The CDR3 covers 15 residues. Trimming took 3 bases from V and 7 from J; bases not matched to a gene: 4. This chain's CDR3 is CASSDTGTGNSPLHF. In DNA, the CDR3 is TGTGCCAGCAGTGATACCGGGACAGGGAATTCACCCCTCCACTTT.

The CDR3 sequence is CASTGVGQLFYGYTF. For the CDR3, the DNA is TGTGCCAGCACTGGAGTGGGACAGCTCTTCTATGGCTACACCTTC. The chain recombines TRBV7-9 with TRBJ1-2, with TRBD1 identical over 7 bases. Per the germline V gene, CDR1 is SEHNR and CDR2 is FQNEAQ (reference sequence). J lost 4 bases, V lost 7 bases, and 12 bases had no gene match. The CDR3 is 15 residues long.